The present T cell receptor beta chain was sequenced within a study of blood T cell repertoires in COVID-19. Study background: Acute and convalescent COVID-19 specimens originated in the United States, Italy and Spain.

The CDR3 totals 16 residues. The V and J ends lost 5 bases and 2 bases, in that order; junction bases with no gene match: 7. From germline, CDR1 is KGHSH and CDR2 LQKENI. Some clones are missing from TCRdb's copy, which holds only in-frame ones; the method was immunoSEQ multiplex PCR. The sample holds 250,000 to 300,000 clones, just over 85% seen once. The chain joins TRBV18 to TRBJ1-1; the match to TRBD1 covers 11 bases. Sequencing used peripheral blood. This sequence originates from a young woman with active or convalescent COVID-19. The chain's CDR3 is CASSRTGGHVNTEAFF. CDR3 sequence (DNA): TGTGCCAGCTCAAGGACAGGGGGCCACGTAAACACTGAAGCTTTCTTT.